The rows below give T cell receptor beta chains drawn from one sample of a study of identical twins. TCRdb re-derived calls from the 5' RACE reads in MiXCR, one entry per CDR3 protein. The table lists roughly 720,000 distinct CDR3 sequences, around a sixth of them singletons, with around 14% in the top ten. In addition, the sample was reused for a study of T cells expressing NK-cell markers.

Sequences were obtained from PBMCs. The origin of the receptors is a woman in her late teens or twenties in good health. The CDR3 runs from the conserved cysteine through the conserved F or W. The D gene is left open where the match is weak. The size entry is marked missing in some rows and otherwise reads once, few, many or a size class.

V gene	clone size	D gene	J gene	CDR3 DNA	CDR3 protein
TRBV29-1	NA	TRBD1	TRBJ2-1	TGCAGCGTTGAAGGACTCGGGACAGCGATTTACAATGAGCAGTTCTTC	CSVEGLGTAIYNEQFF
TRBV5-1	NA	NA	TRBJ2-7	TGCGCCAGCAGCTTGCCGCCGGACGAGCAGTACTTC	CASSLPPDEQYF
TRBV6-5	NA	TRBD2	TRBJ2-7	TGTGCCAGCAGTTTAAGCGGGGACTCCTACGAGCAGTACTTC	CASSLSGDSYEQYF
TRBV7-2	few	TRBD1	TRBJ2-1	TGTGCCAGCAGCTTAACAGGGGGCCTTGAGCAGTTCTTC	CASSLTGGLEQFF
TRBV7-8	many	NA	TRBJ2-7	TGTGCCAGCACAACCCCCGGGACGGAGTCCTACGAGCAGTACTTC	CASTTPGTESYEQYF
TRBV19	few	NA	TRBJ2-1	TGTGCCAGTAGTAAACTAGGGTCCTACAATGAGCAGTTCTTC	CASSKLGSYNEQFF
TRBV12-3/TRBV12-4	few	TRBD2	TRBJ2-3	TGTGCCAGCAGTTTCTTTAGCGGGAGTCGAGATACGCAGTATTTT	CASSFFSGSRDTQYF
TRBV29-1	NA	TRBD1	TRBJ2-3	TGCAGCGCGGACAGGGGTTCTGCTACGCAGTATTTT	CSADRGSATQYF
TRBV6-5	NA	TRBD2	TRBJ2-7	TGTGCCAGCAGTCTACTAGCGGACATCTACGAGCAGTACTTC	CASSLLADIYEQYF
TRBV6-1	NA	NA	TRBJ2-1	TGTGCCAGCCTGTGGGGGCCGGGTTCAGGCAATGAGCAGTTCTTC	CASLWGPGSGNEQFF
TRBV5-1	few	NA	TRBJ2-7	TGCGCCAGCAGCGGGGAAGGCTCCTACGAGCAGTACTTC	CASSGEGSYEQYF
TRBV28	few	NA	TRBJ1-2	TGTGCCAGCAGTTCCCCAGCGGCGGAAAACTATGGCTACACCTTC	CASSSPAAENYGYTF
TRBV6-1	NA	NA	TRBJ2-3	TGTGCCAGCAGTGAAGCTGAGACTAGCACAGATACGCAGTATTTT	CASSEAETSTDTQYF
TRBV12-3/TRBV12-4	NA	TRBD1	TRBJ2-7	TGTGCCAGCAGCCATAGGGGACAGAACTACGAGCAGTACTTC	CASSHRGQNYEQYF
TRBV29-1	NA	TRBD1	TRBJ2-7	TGCATCGTGTGCTTCGGGACAGGTTCCTACGAGCAGTACTTC	CIVCFGTGSYEQYF
TRBV20-1	NA	TRBD1	TRBJ1-1	TGCAGTGCTGAGACAGGGGGCCTCACTGAAGCTTTCTTT	CSAETGGLTEAFF
TRBV5-6	few	NA	TRBJ2-3	TGTGCCAGCAGCTTGTTGTCGGTCTCAGATACGCAGTATTTT	CASSLLSVSDTQYF
TRBV5-1	few	NA	TRBJ2-5	TGCGCCAGCAGCGTCGGACCCCACCAAGAGACCCAGTACTTC	CASSVGPHQETQYF
TRBV6-1	NA	TRBD2	TRBJ2-1	TGTGCCAGCAGTCCCGTACCTATATCTCTAGCGGGAGACTACAATGAGCAGTTCTTC	CASSPVPISLAGDYNEQFF
TRBV10-1	many	NA	TRBJ2-2	TGCGCCAGCAGTGACAGGGACACCGGGGAGCTGTTTTTT	CASSDRDTGELFF
TRBV7-3	few	TRBD1	TRBJ2-1	TGTGCCAGCAGCTTTGACAGGGAGAATGAGCAGTTCTTC	CASSFDRENEQFF
TRBV9	NA	NA	TRBJ1-4	TGTGCCAGCAGCCTTAATCCGGGAGGGGGAAATGAAAAACTGTTTTTT	CASSLNPGGGNEKLFF
TRBV30	few	NA	TRBJ2-5	TGTGCCTGGAGTGGGAACCAAGAGACCCAGTACTTC	CAWSGNQETQYF
TRBV20-1	few	TRBD1	TRBJ1-1	TGCAGTGCCCGTTTACCCTCCATGGGGGGGACAGGCTTT	CSARLPSMGGTGF
TRBV7-9	NA	TRBD1	TRBJ1-2	TGTGCCAGCAGCTTAGGGACAGGGGGAAACTATGGCTACACCTTC	CASSLGTGGNYGYTF
TRBV4-3	few	TRBD2	TRBJ2-7	TGCGCCAGCAGCCAAGCTAGACTAGCGGGAACGATTCGCTACGAGCAGTACTTC	CASSQARLAGTIRYEQYF
TRBV10-2	few	TRBD1	TRBJ2-1	TGCGCCAGTGGGACAGGGCAATCAGAGCAGTTCTTC	CASGTGQSEQFF
TRBV29-1	few	NA	TRBJ2-1	TGCAGCGTGGGATCGTCCGAGCAGTTCTTC	CSVGSSEQFF
TRBV27	NA	NA	TRBJ2-3	TGTGCCAGCAGTTTTTTTGGGGCAGATACGCAGTATTTT	CASSFFGADTQYF
TRBV5-1	NA	NA	TRBJ2-3	TGCGCCAGCAGCTTGGAAGGGGTTAGCACAGATACGCAGTATTTT	CASSLEGVSTDTQYF
TRBV20-1	few	NA	TRBJ1-2	TGCAGTGCTAGAGATCTAGTTGACAACCTAAACTATGGCTACACCTTC	CSARDLVDNLNYGYTF
TRBV12-3/TRBV12-4	few	NA	TRBJ2-7	TGTGCCAGCAGTTTAAAAGGGGGACTGGGGGGCGAGCAGTACTTC	CASSLKGGLGGEQYF
TRBV7-9	few	NA	TRBJ2-2	TGTGCCAGCAGCTTATTTTCTTCCGGGGAGCTGTTTTTT	CASSLFSSGELFF
TRBV7-9	few	NA	TRBJ1-2	TGTGCCAGCAGCTTATTGGCCGAAGGGAACGGCTACACCTTC	CASSLLAEGNGYTF
TRBV10-3	many	NA	TRBJ2-7	TGTGCCATCAGTGAGCCTCCGGGACTGAGCTACGAGCAGTACTTC	CAISEPPGLSYEQYF
TRBV6-2/TRBV6-3	NA	NA	TRBJ2-1	TGTGCCAGCAGTTACATAGTTCCGGGGAATGAGCAGTTCTTC	CASSYIVPGNEQFF
TRBV6-1	NA	TRBD1	TRBJ2-5	TGTGCCAGCAGTGGGACAGGGGTTGGGGAGACCCAGTACTTC	CASSGTGVGETQYF
TRBV20-1	few	NA	TRBJ2-7	TGCAGTGCTTTTCAGAGCTACGAGCAGTACTTC	CSAFQSYEQYF
TRBV6-1	many	NA	TRBJ2-4	TGTGCCAGCAGCCCCTCAGCTAGTCCTCGCACTACCATTCAGTACTTC	CASSPSASPRTTIQYF
TRBV7-9	NA	NA	TRBJ2-1	TGTGCCAGCAGCTTTAGTCTCTCCCACGATGAGCAGTTCTTC	CASSFSLSHDEQFF
TRBV18	NA	NA	TRBJ2-3	TGTGCCAGCTCACCTGCGTCCCGGGGTACGCAGTATTTT	CASSPASRGTQYF
TRBV29-1	NA	TRBD2	TRBJ2-1	TGCAGCTCCGGTGGGACTAGCGGGGGGGCTCGCTCCTACAATGAGCAGTTCTTC	CSSGGTSGGARSYNEQFF
TRBV20-1	few	NA	TRBJ1-5	TGCAGTGCTAGACGACCGGGGAGTTTCCCCCAGCATTTT	CSARRPGSFPQHF
TRBV7-8	NA	NA	TRBJ2-5	TGTGCCAGCAGCTTAGTGAGGACGCAAGAGACCCAGTACTTC	CASSLVRTQETQYF
TRBV11-1	few	TRBD1	TRBJ1-3	TGTGCCAGCAGCCCAGCCTACCTTAGGGGACAGGGGGACATCTCTGGAAACACCATATATTTT	CASSPAYLRGQGDISGNTIYF
TRBV12-3/TRBV12-4	NA	NA	TRBJ1-5	TGTGCCAGCAGTTCGGGGGGGACTTATAGCAATCAGCCCCAGCATTTT	CASSSGGTYSNQPQHF
TRBV20-1	few	TRBD2	TRBJ2-3	TGCAGTGCCGAAGCGGGAGAAAGGACAGATACGCAGTATTTT	CSAEAGERTDTQYF
TRBV7-2	few	NA	TRBJ1-4	TGTGCCAGCAGCTCGAGTAGCCCAGGGCGAAGCGAAAAACTGTTTTTT	CASSSSSPGRSEKLFF
TRBV7-9	NA	TRBD2	TRBJ2-7	TGTGCCAGCAGCTTACTGGGACTAGCGGGAAACGAGCAGTACTTC	CASSLLGLAGNEQYF
TRBV6-2/TRBV6-3	NA	NA	TRBJ2-7	TGTGCCAGCAAACTAGACTCCTACGAGCAGTACTTC	CASKLDSYEQYF
TRBV13	NA	NA	TRBJ2-7	TGTGCCAGCAGCTTTGGACGGAGGAGCTCCTACGAGCAGTACTTC	CASSFGRRSSYEQYF
TRBV12-3/TRBV12-4	many	NA	TRBJ1-1	TGTGCCAGCAGTTTAGGGGTTGCGGCTTTCTTT	CASSLGVAAFF
TRBV15	NA	NA	TRBJ2-1	TGTGCCACCAGCCACTCCGGGAGCCAGGGGGAGCAGTTCTTC	CATSHSGSQGEQFF